This TCR beta chain was sequenced during a study of graft-versus-host responses after intestinal transplantation. Study in general: Each transplant was multivisceral, liver-intestinal, or isolated intestinal. Recipients uniformly received anti-thymocyte globulin induction, followed by tacrolimus and steroids for about 3 years. General observations from the study: Early post-transplant HvG declines tracked with peak circulating GvH clone levels. The presence of high graft-versus-host to host-versus-graft clonal ratios in allografts characterized patients with graft-donor T cell macrochimerism.

This clone has a single count. Its antigen remains unknown. The method was immunoSEQ multiplex PCR; TCRdb's version includes in-frame clones alone and lacks a portion of them. This table has 80,000 to 100,000 clones, around 90% appearing once. The V end was cut by 8 bases, the J end by 0 bases, with 21 bases between. CDR1 is MNHEY, CDR2 SMNVEV, per germline (reference sequence). This CDR3 comprises 17 residues. This clonotype was sampled from a human donor who received an intestinal transplant. The chain is built from TRBV27 and TRBJ2-3, with TRBD1 as a possible D gene (6 bases). The sequencing used unstimulated CD4+ T cells sorted from spleen or lymph node cells, collected before intestinal transplant. In DNA form, the CDR3 reads TGTGCCAGCCAGGGGAAGGGGCAGGGCCTTAGCACAGATACGCAGTATTTT. As protein: CASQGKGQGLSTDTQYF.